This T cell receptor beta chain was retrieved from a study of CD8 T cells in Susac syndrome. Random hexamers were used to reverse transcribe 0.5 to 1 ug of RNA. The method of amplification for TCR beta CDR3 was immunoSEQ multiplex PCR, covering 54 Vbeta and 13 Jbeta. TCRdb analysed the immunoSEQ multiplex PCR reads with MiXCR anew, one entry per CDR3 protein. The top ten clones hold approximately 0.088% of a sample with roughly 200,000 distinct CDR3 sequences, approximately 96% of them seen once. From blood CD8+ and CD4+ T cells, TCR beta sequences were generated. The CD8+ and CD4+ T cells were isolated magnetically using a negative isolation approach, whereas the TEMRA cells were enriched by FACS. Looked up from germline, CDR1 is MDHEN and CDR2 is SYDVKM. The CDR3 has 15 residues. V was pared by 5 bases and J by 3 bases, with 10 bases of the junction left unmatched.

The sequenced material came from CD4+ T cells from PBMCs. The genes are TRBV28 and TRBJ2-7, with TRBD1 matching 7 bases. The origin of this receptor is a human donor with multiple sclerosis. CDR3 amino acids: CASSPRQGMVYEQYF. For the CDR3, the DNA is TGTGCCAGCAGTCCAAGACAGGGCATGGTCTACGAGCAGTACTTC.